This T cell receptor beta chain was sequenced during a study of CXCR3-negative and CXCR3-positive naive CD8 T cells. About the study: Across all libraries, TRB reads numbered about 135 million, with about 1.5 +/- 0.3 million in each library.

The length of the CDR3 is 14 residues. In germline, CDR1 is SQVTM, CDR2 ANQGSEA. UMI-tagged TRB cDNA libraries were built via 5' RACE. Following a re-call of the 5' RACE reads, TCRdb has one entry per CDR3 protein and lacks DNA. The table lists under 75,000 distinct CDR3 sequences. A note on this clonotype: Its target is not known.

Overall study findings and caveats: TRB CDR3 properties served as the basis for inferring TCR strength, and surface CD5 was comparable between naive subsets. TRB CDR3 hydrophobicity was greater in CXCR3-positive naive cells than in CXCR3-negative naive cells. Comparison of naive CXCR3-negative and CXCR3-positive cells revealed similar TRBV-TRBJ usage, while memory cells differed.

The sequence was obtained from a human donor in good health. Some clones in this sample may be carry-over from other donors' samples. V gene TRBV29-1 combines with J gene TRBJ2-3; TCRdb's assignment of TRBD1 cannot be checked, as there is no DNA. The sample consisted of naive CXCR3+ CD8+ T cells from blood. As for subset: CD45RO-CCR7+CD27+CD95- naive CD8+ T cells expressing CXCR3 (TNR3+). CDR3 sequence: CSVDGTGGEDTQYF.